This is a list of T cell receptor beta chains from one sample in a study of CD8 T cells in Susac syndrome. TCRdb independently ran MiXCR on the immunoSEQ multiplex PCR reads; one entry per CDR3 protein. This table has some 180,000 distinct CDR3 sequences, roughly nine tenths appearing once. Input material: CD4+ T cells from PBMCs. Source of these receptors: a human donor with Susac syndrome. CDR3s include the opening cysteine and the closing phenylalanine or tryptophan.

v_call	j_call	cdr3_length	cdr3_aa
TRBV2	TRBJ1-3	11	CASREGPTIYF
TRBV20-1	TRBJ1-1	14	CSARGQGVVSEAFF
TRBV12-3/TRBV12-4	TRBJ2-2	12	CASSLYTGELFF
TRBV9	TRBJ2-1	14	CASSPRVGHNEQFF
TRBV29-1	TRBJ2-7	12	CSVTGRAYEQYF
TRBV7-6	TRBJ1-1	14	CASSQTGTNTEAFF
TRBV9	TRBJ2-1	13	CASSVGRIGMQFF
TRBV7-3	TRBJ1-1	15	CASSTSGTANTEAFF
TRBV5-1	TRBJ2-3	17	CASSGTGAGILTDTQYF
TRBV2	TRBJ1-6	13	CASSAGAYSPLHF
TRBV6-2/TRBV6-3	TRBJ2-7	12	CASSFYSYEQYF
TRBV20-1	TRBJ1-6	14	CSASQLGGNSPLHF
TRBV19	TRBJ1-2	15	CASSKSSAAVYGYTF
TRBV29-1	TRBJ2-7	12	CSVEDGSYEQYF
TRBV20-1	TRBJ2-3	14	CSALGGYSTDTQYF
TRBV7-2	TRBJ1-2	13	CASSPTGLDGYTF
TRBV19	TRBJ1-2	13	CASRMDRLYGYTF
TRBV5-8	TRBJ1-5	13	CASSFVGNQPQHF
TRBV28	TRBJ2-7	14	CASSLWGYSYEQYF
TRBV18	TRBJ2-3	18	CASSPPSLAGSGTDTQYF
TRBV9	TRBJ2-3	17	CASSVDPTSGGTDTQYF
TRBV14	TRBJ2-7	15	CASSQVGSASYEQYF
TRBV2	TRBJ1-4	12	CASSPTNEKLFF
TRBV12-3/TRBV12-4	TRBJ2-7	12	CASSTGTVVPNF
TRBV21-1	TRBJ2-2	17	CASSKAMMAANTGELFF
TRBV6-2/TRBV6-3	TRBJ1-1	15	CASSEWGRRNTEAFF
TRBV2	TRBJ2-1	17	CAIGGLAAVKTYNEQFF
TRBV2	TRBJ2-7	15	CASSEAGANSYEQYF
TRBV29-1	TRBJ1-2	14	CSVEVQQGVYGYTF
TRBV6-1	TRBJ1-1	16	CASSEAWGAGNTEAFF
TRBV7-9	TRBJ2-1	15	CASSRSGRENNEQFF
TRBV10-3	TRBJ2-3	15	CAISAGTGYTDTQYF
TRBV20-1	TRBJ2-2	13	CSPGRLPTGELFF
TRBV9	TRBJ2-5	14	CASSAPDRQETQYF
TRBV7-2	TRBJ2-3	17	CASSSPPGGLRTDTQYF
TRBV12-3/TRBV12-4	TRBJ2-3	15	CASRRRRESTDTQYF
TRBV6-5	TRBJ2-6	13	CASSFGGANVLTF
TRBV5-1	TRBJ2-5	13	CASSVEKGWAQYF
TRBV5-1	TRBJ1-1	14	CASSLGQADTEAFF
TRBV20-1	TRBJ1-5	15	CSARDLDRVNQPQHF
TRBV7-3	TRBJ2-5	15	CASSRKGGEQETQYF
TRBV7-2	TRBJ1-1	14	CASSFSTVNTEAFF
TRBV7-9	TRBJ2-3	15	CASSSSGGFTDTQYF
TRBV7-3	TRBJ2-5	15	CASSSSGRARETQYF
TRBV7-2	TRBJ1-2	15	CASSLTGTGGWGYTF
TRBV28	TRBJ2-3	17	CASSFFPSGHGTDTQYF